The entry below describes one T cell receptor (beta chain). The data derive from a study of blood T cell repertoires in COVID-19. Study details: The United States, Italy and Spain provided the acute and convalescent COVID-19 samples. T cells, B-cell-depleted T cells, or PBMCs provided the cDNA or gDNA that served as material.

Germline values: CDR1 SGHTA, CDR2 FQGNSA. Trimming took 5 bases from V and 4 from J, leaving 18 bases between them. The CDR3 sequence is 16 residues long. Authors' processing steps: Quantification of nucleated cells was approximated via reference gene primer amplification. Profiled with immunoSEQ multiplex PCR; TCRdb holds only in-frame clones, not every one. V, J and clone size were drawn from that table, and D and trimming were deduced from the DNA. Among about 200,000 clones, about 79% were seen once, and the ten largest hold approximately 13%. The source of this sequence is a human donor in a cohort sampled during active COVID-19. The chain recombines TRBV7-2 with TRBJ2-1, with D tentatively TRBD2 (6 bases). Sequencing was performed on peripheral blood. Here the CDR3 reads CASSPQFSGFYNEQFF. The CDR3 nucleotides are TGTGCCAGCAGCCCGCAATTTAGCGGTTTTTACAATGAGCAGTTCTTC.